Sequencing of this T cell receptor (beta chain) was carried out in a study of shared clonotypes between healthy human individuals. Findings of the study overall: Larger richness was generally estimated for naive than memory subsets. Roughly 5% of naive CD4 clonotypes were shared across four donors.

It was CD45RO-negative cells, positively selected for CCR7, that made up naive CD8 cells, with terminally differentiated effector memory CD45RA+ cells excluded. At a deep level, the assay was run. Profiling relied on immunoSEQ multiplex PCR, and the TCRdb table lists in-frame clones only, not all of them. Of hundreds of thousands of clones listed, 96% are singletons. Concerning this clone: Its antigen is not identified.

V gave up 11 bases and J gave up 0 bases, with 20 bases separating them. CDR3 length equals 15 residues. Germline loops: CDR1 MNHNS, CDR2 SASEGT. The J gene is TRBJ2-7, the V gene TRBV6-1; maybe TRBD2 (5 bases). This TCR was recovered from a man younger than 40 in good health. Sample: naive CD8+ T cells sorted from blood. The CDR3 protein is CAGGRIGSRSYEQYF. CDR3 DNA sequence: TGTGCCGGAGGTCGAATTGGCAGCCGCTCCTACGAGCAGTACTTC.